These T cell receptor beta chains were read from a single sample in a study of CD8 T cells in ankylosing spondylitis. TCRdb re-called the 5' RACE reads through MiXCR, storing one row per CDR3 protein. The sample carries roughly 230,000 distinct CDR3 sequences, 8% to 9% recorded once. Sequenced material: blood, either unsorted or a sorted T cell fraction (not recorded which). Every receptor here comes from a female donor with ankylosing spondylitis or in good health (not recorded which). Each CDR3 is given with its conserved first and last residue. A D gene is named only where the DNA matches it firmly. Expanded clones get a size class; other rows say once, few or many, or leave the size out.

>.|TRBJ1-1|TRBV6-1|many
TGTGCCAGCAGTGAATCCCAGGGCGGGTGGGGTGCGGCTTTCTTT
CASSESQGGWGAAFF
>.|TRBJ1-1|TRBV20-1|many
TGCAGTGCTAGTCGGACGTCAAACACTGAAGCTTTCTTT
CSASRTSNTEAFF
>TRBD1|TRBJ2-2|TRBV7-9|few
TGTGCCAGCAGCTCACGAGACAGGGGTAGCACCGGGGAGCTGTTTTTT
CASSSRDRGSTGELFF
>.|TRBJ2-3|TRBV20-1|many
TGCAGTGCTAGAGAAGTCCCTAGCACAGATACGCAGTATTTT
CSAREVPSTDTQYF
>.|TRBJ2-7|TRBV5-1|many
TGCGCCAGCAGCCCCTCCTTTGGTAGTAGTTCCACCTACGAGCAGTACTTC
CASSPSFGSSSTYEQYF
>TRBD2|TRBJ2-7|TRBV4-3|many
TGCGCCAGCAGCCGCCAGCGGGAGGACGAGCAGTACTTC
CASSRQREDEQYF
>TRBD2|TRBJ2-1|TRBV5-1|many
TGCGCCAGCAGCCTGACTAGCGCCTACAATGAGCAGTTCTTC
CASSLTSAYNEQFF
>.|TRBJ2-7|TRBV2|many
TGTGCCAGCAGTGAGACCCCTCGGGGTGAGCAGTACTTC
CASSETPRGEQYF
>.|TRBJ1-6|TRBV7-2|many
TGTGCCAGCAGCTTGAGTCAGCGGTCACCCCTCCACTTT
CASSLSQRSPLHF
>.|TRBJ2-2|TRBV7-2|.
TGTGCCAGCAGCCGAGTCTGGGGGGCCGGGGAGCTGTTTTTT
CASSRVWGAGELFF
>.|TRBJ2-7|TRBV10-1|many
TGCGCCAGCAGTAGCGGAAGAAATCCCTACGAGCAGTACTTC
CASSSGRNPYEQYF
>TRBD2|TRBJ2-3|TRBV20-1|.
TGCAGTGCACCAGGACTAGCGGGAGGGACCGGCACAGATACGCAGTATTTT
CSAPGLAGGTGTDTQYF
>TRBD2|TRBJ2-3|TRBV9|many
TGTGCCAGCAGCGCACTCCTAGCGGGAGACCTCCAAAGCACAGATACGCAGTATTTT
CASSALLAGDLQSTDTQYF
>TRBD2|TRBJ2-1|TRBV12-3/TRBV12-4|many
TGTGCCAGCAGTTTGATTAGCGGGAGGGAATTCTTC
CASSLISGREFF
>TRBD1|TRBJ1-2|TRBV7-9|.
TGTGCCAGCAGCCCCGGAGGGGGCGACTATGGCTACACCTTC
CASSPGGGDYGYTF
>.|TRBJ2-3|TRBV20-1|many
TGCAGTGCTAGGGACCCCCGCGGTAGCGGCCACACAGATACGCAGTATTTT
CSARDPRGSGHTDTQYF
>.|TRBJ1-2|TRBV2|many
TGTGCCAGCGGGGACGACAACTCCTATGGCTACACCTTC
CASGDDNSYGYTF
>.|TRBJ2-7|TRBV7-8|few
TGTGCCAGCAGCTTAGATAGTCAGCCTTCCTACGAGCAGTACTTC
CASSLDSQPSYEQYF
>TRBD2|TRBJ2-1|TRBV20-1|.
TGCTGTGCTAGAGATTCCTTAGCGGGAGGCTTGGTAAATGAGCAGTTCTTC
CCARDSLAGGLVNEQFF
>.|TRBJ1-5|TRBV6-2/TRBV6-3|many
TGTGCCAGCGGGAACAGACTCACATATCAGCCCCAGCATTTT
CASGNRLTYQPQHF
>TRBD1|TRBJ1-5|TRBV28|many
TGTGCCAGCAGTCCTGGACAGGGACAGCCCCAGCATTTT
CASSPGQGQPQHF
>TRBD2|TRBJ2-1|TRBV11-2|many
TGTGCCAGCAGCTTACTAGCGGGAGCGAACTACAATGAGCAGTTCTTC
CASSLLAGANYNEQFF
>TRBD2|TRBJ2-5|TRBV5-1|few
TGCGCCAGCAGCTCCGTTTTAGCGGGAGAAGGGGCGACCCAGTACTTC
CASSSVLAGEGATQYF
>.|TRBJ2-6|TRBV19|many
TGTGCCAGTAGGTCTACCTCTGGGGCCAACGTCCTGACTTTC
CASRSTSGANVLTF
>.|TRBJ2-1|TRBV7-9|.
TGTGCCAGCAGCCGGAGTAGCAATGAGCAGTTCTTC
CASSRSSNEQFF
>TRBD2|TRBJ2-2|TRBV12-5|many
TGTGCTAGTGGTTTAGCCCTAGCGGGAGCGGCCGGGGAGCTGTTTTTT
CASGLALAGAAGELFF
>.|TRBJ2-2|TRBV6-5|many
TGTGCCAGCCGTAGTTTTAGGGGGGGCGGCGCGAACACCGGGGAGCTGTTTTTT
CASRSFRGGGANTGELFF
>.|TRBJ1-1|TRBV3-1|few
TGTGCCAGCAGCCAGATACAGGGCTTGACGGGAGCTTTCTTT
CASSQIQGLTGAFF
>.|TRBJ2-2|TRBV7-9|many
TGTGCCAGCAGCTATTCCGGGGGAATGAACACCGGGGAGCTGTTTTTT
CASSYSGGMNTGELFF
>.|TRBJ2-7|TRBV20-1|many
TGCAGTGTCAGTAGGCCGGGTGGCGGGACGACCTACGAGCAGTACTTC
CSVSRPGGGTTYEQYF
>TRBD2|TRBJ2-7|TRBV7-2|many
TGTGCCAGCAGCTGGCTGACTAGCGGGAGCTACGAGCAGTACTTC
CASSWLTSGSYEQYF
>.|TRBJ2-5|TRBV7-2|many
TGTGCCAGCAGCTTAGCTCAACAAGAGACCCAGTACTTC
CASSLAQQETQYF
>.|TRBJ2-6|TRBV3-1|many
TGTGCCAGCAGCCAAGTTCCCAGCGGACCCAACGTCCTGACTTTC
CASSQVPSGPNVLTF
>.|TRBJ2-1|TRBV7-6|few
TGTGCCAGCCAGCTAGGAGCATACAATGAGCAGTTCTTC
CASQLGAYNEQFF
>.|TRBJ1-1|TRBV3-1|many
TGTGCCAGCAGCCATACCTCATCCGGTGAAGCTTTCTTT
CASSHTSSGEAFF
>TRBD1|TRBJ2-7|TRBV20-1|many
TGCAGTGCCGGGGACAGATCCTACGAGCAGTACTTC
CSAGDRSYEQYF
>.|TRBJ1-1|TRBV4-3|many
TGCGCCAGCAGCCAAGATTTCAGGTCGGGCCCCATGGCTTTCTTT
CASSQDFRSGPMAFF
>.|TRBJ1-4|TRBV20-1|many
TGCAGTGCCTTCCCTGGGACTTATGAAAAACTGTTTTTT
CSAFPGTYEKLFF
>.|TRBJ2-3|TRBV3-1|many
TGTGCCAGCAGCCATCGACTTTCGACTAGCACAGATACGCAGTATTTT
CASSHRLSTSTDTQYF
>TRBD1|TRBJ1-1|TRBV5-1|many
TGCGCCAGCAGTTCCAAGACAGGGGTCACTGAAGCTTTCTTT
CASSSKTGVTEAFF
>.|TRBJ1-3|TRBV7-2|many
TGTGCCAGCAGCTTAAGCCGGCGGTATAGCAACACCATATATTTT
CASSLSRRYSNTIYF
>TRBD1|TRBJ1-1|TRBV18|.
TGTGCCAGCTCAACCTTGACAGGGCGTTCCATGAACACTGAAGCTTTCTTT
CASSTLTGRSMNTEAFF
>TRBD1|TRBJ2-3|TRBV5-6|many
TGTGCCAGCAGCCAGGACAGGGTCAAGTTTCGTTTT
CASSQDRVKFRF
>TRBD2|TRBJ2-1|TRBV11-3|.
TGTGCCAGCAGCAAGTACGAAGGGACTAGCGCCTACAATGAGCAGTTCTTC
CASSKYEGTSAYNEQFF
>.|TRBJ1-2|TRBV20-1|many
TGCAGTGCTACCACCTCTGGAGGCTATGGCTACACCTTC
CSATTSGGYGYTF
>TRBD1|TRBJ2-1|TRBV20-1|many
TGCAGTGCTAGCCCCCCGGACACCAGGGGGTCCAGTACCTACAATGAGCAGTTCTTC
CSASPPDTRGSSTYNEQFF
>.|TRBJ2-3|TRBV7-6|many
TGTGCCAGCAGCTTCAGGGTTGGGCAAGCGCAGTATTTT
CASSFRVGQAQYF
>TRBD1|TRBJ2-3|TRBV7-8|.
TGTGCCACCAGCTTAAGGACAGGGGGCAGGACAGATACGCAGTATTTT
CATSLRTGGRTDTQYF
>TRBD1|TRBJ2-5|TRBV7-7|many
TGTGCTAGCAGCCCGACAGGGAATCAAGAGACCCAGTACTTC
CASSPTGNQETQYF
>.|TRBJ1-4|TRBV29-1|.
TGCAGCGCTGCGAGGGGGACGACTAATGAAAAACTGTTTTTT
CSAARGTTNEKLFF
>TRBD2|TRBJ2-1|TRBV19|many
TGTGCCAGTAGCTCACGAGGGACTAGCGATAGGGGTGAGCAGTTCTTC
CASSSRGTSDRGEQFF